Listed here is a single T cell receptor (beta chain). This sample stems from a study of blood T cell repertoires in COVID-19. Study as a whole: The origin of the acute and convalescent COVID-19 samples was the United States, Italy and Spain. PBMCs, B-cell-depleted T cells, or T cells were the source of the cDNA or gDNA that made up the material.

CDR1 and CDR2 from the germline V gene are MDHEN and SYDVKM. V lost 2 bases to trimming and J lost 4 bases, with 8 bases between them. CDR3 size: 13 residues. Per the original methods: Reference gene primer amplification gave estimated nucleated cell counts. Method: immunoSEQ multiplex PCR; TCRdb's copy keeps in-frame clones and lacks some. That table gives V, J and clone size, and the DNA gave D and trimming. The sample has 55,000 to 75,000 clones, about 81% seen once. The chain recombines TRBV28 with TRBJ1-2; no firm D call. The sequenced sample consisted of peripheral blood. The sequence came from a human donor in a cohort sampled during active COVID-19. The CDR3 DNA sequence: TGTGCCAGCAGTTTAATGAAACTCTATGGCTACACCTTC. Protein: CASSLMKLYGYTF.